This T cell receptor beta chain was recovered during a study of radiation and T cells in renal cell carcinoma. This CDR3 is built from 14 residues. V dropped 0 bases and J dropped 4 bases, with 10 bases sitting between them. CDR1 is SGDLS and CDR2 is YYNGEE in the germline V gene. Regarding the study as a whole: In blood, top tumor clones expanded by 2 weeks, shrinking by 4.

Time point in this sample: blood 4 weeks post-SBRT, at nephrectomy. Treatment specified: 15 Gy SBRT to primary tumor, nephrectomy 4 weeks later. Nephrectomy followed 15 Gy stereotactic body radiation by 4 weeks. Serial blood draws occurred at baseline and 2 and 4 weeks post-SBRT. On this clone itself: Its antigen is as yet unknown.

Sequenced by immunoSEQ multiplex PCR; TCRdb stores in-frame clones only, minus some. The table lists fewer than 200,000 clones, about 87% of them singletons. J is TRBJ1-1 and V is TRBV9; no definite D call. The sequencing used blood, collected from a patient whose treatment included radiotherapy and nephrectomy. This clonotype was sampled from a woman aged 45-60 years with renal cell carcinoma. As DNA, the CDR3 is TGTGCCAGCAGCGTAGTTAGGGTAGGCACTGAAGCTTTCTTT. It encodes CASSVVRVGTEAFF.